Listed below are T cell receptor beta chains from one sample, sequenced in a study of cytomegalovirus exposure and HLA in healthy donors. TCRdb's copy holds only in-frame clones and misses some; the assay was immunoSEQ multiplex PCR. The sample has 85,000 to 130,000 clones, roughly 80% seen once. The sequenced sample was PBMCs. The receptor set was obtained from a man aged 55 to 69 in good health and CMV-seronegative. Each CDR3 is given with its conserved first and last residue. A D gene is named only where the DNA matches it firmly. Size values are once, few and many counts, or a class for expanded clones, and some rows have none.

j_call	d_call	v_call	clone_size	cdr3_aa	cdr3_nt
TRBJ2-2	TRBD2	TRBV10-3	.	CAILGTSGGDDTGELFF	TGTGCCATCCTCGGGACTAGCGGGGGGGACGACACCGGGGAGCTGTTTTTT
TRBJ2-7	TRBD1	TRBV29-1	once	CSVVEMSTGGGEQYF	TGCAGCGTTGTAGAAATGTCGACAGGGGGCGGCGAGCAGTACTTC
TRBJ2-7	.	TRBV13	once	CASSRAGPEQYF	TGTGCCAGCAGCCGAGCAGGGCCAGAGCAGTACTTC
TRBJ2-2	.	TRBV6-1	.	CASTENRAYTGELFF	TGTGCCAGCACCGAGAACAGGGCCTACACCGGGGAGCTGTTTTTT
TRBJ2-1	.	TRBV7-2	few	CASRWSSEQFF	TGTGCCAGCAGGTGGTCTAGTGAGCAGTTCTTC
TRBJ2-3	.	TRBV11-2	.	CASTPAGDTQYF	TGTGCCAGCACTCCCGCGGGGGATACGCAGTATTTT
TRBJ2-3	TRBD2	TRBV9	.	CASSVRDGGGASHSTDTQYF	TGTGCCAGCAGCGTAAGGGATGGCGGGGGGGCTTCCCACAGCACAGATACGCAGTATTTT
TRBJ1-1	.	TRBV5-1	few	CASSLIRGNTEAFF	TGCGCCAGCAGCTTGATCAGGGGGAACACTGAAGCTTTCTTT
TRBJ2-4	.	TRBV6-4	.	CASSVGGNIQYF	TGTGCCAGCAGTGTGGGAGGAAACATTCAGTACTTC
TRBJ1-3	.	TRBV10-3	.	CAISESGGITIYF	TGTGCCATCAGTGAGTCTGGGGGGATAACCATATATTTT
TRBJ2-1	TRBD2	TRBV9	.	CASSVATPGGSGGNEQFF	TGTGCCAGCAGCGTAGCCACCCCCGGGGGGAGCGGGGGGAATGAGCAGTTCTTC
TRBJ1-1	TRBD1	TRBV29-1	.	CSDTGQGGTEAFF	TGCAGCGACACCGGACAGGGGGGGACTGAAGCTTTCTTT
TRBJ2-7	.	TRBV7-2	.	CASSAKSGTGGFGYEQYF	TGTGCCAGCAGCGCCAAATCCGGGACTGGGGGATTTGGGTACGAGCAGTACTTC
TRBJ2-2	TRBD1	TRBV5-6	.	CASSQPDREVTGELFF	TGTGCCAGCAGCCAGCCGGACAGGGAGGTCACCGGGGAGCTGTTTTTT
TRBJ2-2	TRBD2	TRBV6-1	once	CASSPGLAGSGELFF	TGTGCCAGCAGCCCGGGACTAGCGGGGTCCGGGGAGCTGTTTTTT
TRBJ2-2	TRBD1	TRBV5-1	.	CASSFRDSQLTGELFF	TGCGCCAGCAGCTTCCGGGACAGTCAACTCACCGGGGAGCTGTTTTTT
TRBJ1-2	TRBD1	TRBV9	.	CASSAYRGSYGYTF	TGTGCCAGCAGCGCGTACAGGGGATCCTATGGCTACACCTTC
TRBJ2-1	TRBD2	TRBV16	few	CASSPLVGLGFNEQFF	TGTGCCAGCAGCCCTTTAGTAGGACTAGGTTTCAATGAGCAGTTCTTC
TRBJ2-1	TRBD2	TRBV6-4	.	CASSDSAIGLAEYNEQFF	TGTGCCAGCAGTGACTCAGCGATAGGACTAGCAGAGTACAATGAGCAGTTCTTC
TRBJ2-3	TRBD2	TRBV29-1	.	CSVLGLAGGKADTQYF	TGCAGCGTTCTCGGACTAGCGGGGGGAAAGGCAGATACGCAGTATTTT
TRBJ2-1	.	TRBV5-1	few	CASSLEDRAYNEQFF	TGCGCCAGCAGCTTGGAGGACAGAGCCTACAATGAGCAGTTCTTC
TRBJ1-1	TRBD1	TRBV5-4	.	CASSSEGAYTEAFF	TGTGCCAGCAGCTCTGAGGGGGCTTACACTGAAGCTTTCTTT
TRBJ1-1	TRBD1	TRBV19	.	CASRQGSIGRAFF	TGTGCCAGTAGACAGGGGAGCATTGGGCGAGCTTTCTTT
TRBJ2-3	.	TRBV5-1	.	CASSLDMGGPGDTQYF	TGCGCCAGCAGCTTGGATATGGGGGGACCTGGAGATACGCAGTATTTT
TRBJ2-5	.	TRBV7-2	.	CASSLYQETQYF	TGTGCCAGCAGCCTGTACCAAGAGACCCAGTACTTC
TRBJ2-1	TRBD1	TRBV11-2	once	CASSWQDRGQLEQFF	TGTGCCAGCAGCTGGCAGGACAGGGGGCAGCTTGAGCAGTTCTTC